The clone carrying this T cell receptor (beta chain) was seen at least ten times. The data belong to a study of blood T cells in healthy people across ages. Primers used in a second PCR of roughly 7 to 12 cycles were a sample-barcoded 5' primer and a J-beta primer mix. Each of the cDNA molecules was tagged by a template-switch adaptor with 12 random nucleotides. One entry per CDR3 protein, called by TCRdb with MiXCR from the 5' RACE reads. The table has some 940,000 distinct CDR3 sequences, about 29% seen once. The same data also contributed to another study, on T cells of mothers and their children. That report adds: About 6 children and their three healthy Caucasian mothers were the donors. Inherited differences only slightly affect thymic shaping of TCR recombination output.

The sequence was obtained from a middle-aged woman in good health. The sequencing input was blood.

For the CDR3, the DNA is TGTGCCAGCAGCTTAGGTAGCGGGGGGATCTCCTACGAGCAGTACTTC. It translates to CASSLGSGGISYEQYF. The chain combines TRBV7-9 with TRBJ2-7, with 10 bases that match TRBD2. The CDR3 sequence is 16 residues long. Germline V gene sequence: CDR1 SEHNR, CDR2 FQNEAQ (reference sequence). The J segment lost 0 bases and the V segment lost 1 base, leaving 3 bases of the junction unmatched. Combining the CDR3 with reference TRBV7-9 and TRBJ2-7 gives the whole variable domain DTGVSQNPRHKITKRGQNVTFRCDPISEHNRLYWYRQTLGQGPEFLTYFQNEAQLEKSRLLSDRFSAERPKGSFSTLEIQRTEQGDSAMYLCASSLGSGGISYEQYFGPGTRLTVT.